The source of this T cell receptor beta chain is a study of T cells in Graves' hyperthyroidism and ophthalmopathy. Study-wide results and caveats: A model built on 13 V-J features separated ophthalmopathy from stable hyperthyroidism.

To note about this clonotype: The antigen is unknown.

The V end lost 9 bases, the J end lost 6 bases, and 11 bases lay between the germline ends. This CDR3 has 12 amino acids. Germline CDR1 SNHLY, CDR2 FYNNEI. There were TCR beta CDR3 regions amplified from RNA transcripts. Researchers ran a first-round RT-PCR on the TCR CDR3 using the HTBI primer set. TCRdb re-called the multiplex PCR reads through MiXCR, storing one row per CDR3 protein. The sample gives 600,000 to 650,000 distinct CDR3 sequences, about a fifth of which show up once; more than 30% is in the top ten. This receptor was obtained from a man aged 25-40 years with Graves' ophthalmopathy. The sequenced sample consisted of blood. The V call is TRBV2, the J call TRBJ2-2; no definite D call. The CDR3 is CARKTQSGELFF. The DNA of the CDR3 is TGTGCCAGGAAGACCCAGTCCGGGGAGCTGTTTTTT.